These 20 T cell receptor beta chains were all obtained from the same sample, sequenced in a study of cytomegalovirus exposure and HLA in healthy donors. Data came from immunoSEQ multiplex PCR; TCRdb stores just in-frame clones and leaves some out. The sample carries a few hundred thousand clones, under 95% recorded once. Material: PBMCs. These receptors all come from a woman aged 18-29 years in good health and CMV-seronegative.

The J gene is TRBJ2-7, the V gene TRBV9; D gene unclear. The CDR3 covers 16 residues. CDR1 is SGDLS, CDR2 YYNGEE, per germline. Trimming shortened V by 3 bases and J by 5 bases, and 21 bases separated the two germline ends. DNA of the CDR3: TGTGCCAGCAGCGCCCGAGAGAACTATTACCGCCACGAGCAGTACTTC. Translation: CASSARENYYRHEQYF.

This clone occurred a few times. The gene calls are TRBV4-1 and TRBJ2-7; D is possibly TRBD2 (6 bases). V lost 0 bases to trimming and J lost 3 bases, with 18 bases between them. The CDR3 contains 17 residues. Looked up from germline, CDR1 is MGHRA and CDR2 is YSYEKL. Written as DNA, the CDR3 is TGCGCCAGCAGCCAAGACCCCCCGGGTATCGGGGGCTACGAGCAGTACTTC. Translated, it gives CASSQDPPGIGGYEQYF.

This chain joins TRBV15 and TRBJ1-1; 7 bases are a match to TRBD1. J lost 4 bases, V lost 5 bases, and 10 bases had no gene match. The CDR3 covers 15 residues. CDR1 and CDR2 (germline): LNHNV, YYDKDF (reference sequence). This CDR3 reads CATSEGGQTITEAFF. CDR3 DNA sequence: TGTGCCACCAGCGAAGGGGGACAGACGATCACTGAAGCTTTCTTT.

The chain combines TRBV2 with TRBJ2-1; D is unclear. This CDR3 has 15 amino acids. The V end lost 5 bases, the J end lost 0 bases, and 11 bases lay between the germline ends. CDR1 and CDR2 (germline): SNHLY, FYNNEI. This CDR3 reads CASSLIRSSYNEQFF. CDR3 coding DNA: TGTGCCAGCAGTCTCATAAGGAGCTCCTACAATGAGCAGTTCTTC.

This clone was seen a handful of times. V gene TRBV7-2 combines with J gene TRBJ2-1; 12 bases line up with TRBD2. Trimming at V came to 5 bases and at J to 9 bases, leaving 11 bases not matched to a gene. CDR3 length: 16 amino acids. The germline gives CDR1 SGHTA, CDR2 FQGNSA. The DNA of the CDR3 is TGTGCCAGCAGCCCTGCCCTAGCGGGAGGGTTGAGTGAGCAGTTCTTC. It translates to CASSPALAGGLSEQFF.

J is TRBJ2-7 and V is TRBV20-1, with D uncertain. V was pared by 0 bases and J by 3 bases, with 3 bases between. Germline CDR1 is DFQATT and CDR2 is SNEGSKA (reference sequence). The CDR3 consists of 11 residues. In DNA form, the CDR3 reads TGCAGTGCTAGAGATCACTACGAGCAGTACTTC. It translates to CSARDHYEQYF.

This clone was picked up one time. The same CDR3 is also encoded by other DNA sequences in this sample. This chain uses TRBV6-5 with TRBJ1-5; 8 bases line up with TRBD1. The length of the CDR3 is 15 residues. J gave up 4 bases and V 2 bases, and 4 bases lay outside the gene matches. Germline V gene data show CDR1 as MNHEY and CDR2 as SVGAGI. CDR3 sequence: CASSYTRTGNQPQHF. The CDR3 bases are TGTGCCAGCAGTTACACCCGGACAGGGAATCAGCCCCAGCATTTT.

The J gene is TRBJ2-7, the V gene TRBV28; weak D call: TRBD1 (6 bases). V lost 8 bases to trimming and J lost 1 base, with 12 bases between them. Germline V CDR1 and CDR2: MDHEN, SYDVKM. The CDR3 totals 13 residues. CDR3 bases: TGTGCCAGCTGCCGGGACAATTCCTACGAGCAGTACTTC. Translating it yields CASCRDNSYEQYF.

J is TRBJ2-7 and V is TRBV5-1; 9 nucleotides agree with TRBD2. J was trimmed by 9 bases and V by 4 bases; bases with no gene match: 11. The length of the CDR3 is 14 residues. Per germline, CDR1 SGHRS and CDR2 YFSETQ. The CDR3 bases are TGCGCCAGCAGCGGGGGGGGCGCTAGCGGGGCGCAGTACTTC. Translation gives CASSGGGASGAQYF.

V and J are TRBV28 and TRBJ1-2; 9 bases map to TRBD1. V trimming: 10 bases; J trimming: 7 bases; junction bases outside the gene matches: 7. This CDR3 region has 12 residues. The germline gives CDR1 MDHEN, CDR2 SYDVKM. Written as DNA, the CDR3 is TGTGCCATCAACGCGGGACAGGGTGGCTACACCTTC. It is translated as CAINAGQGGYTF.

The chain uses TRBV11-3 and TRBJ1-2; weak D call: TRBD1 (6 bases). This CDR3 contains 12 residues. The germline V and J ends were trimmed by 9 bases and 4 bases, with 12 bases remaining between them. CDR1 and CDR2 (germline): SGHNT, YENEEA. CDR3 in DNA: TGTGCCAGGCGGGGGCGTTGCTATGGCTACACCTTC. Its protein is CARRGRCYGYTF.

This chain connects TRBV12-2 to TRBJ1-1; no DNA check was done on the table's D call, TRBD1. TRBV12-2 is annotated as a pseudogene. This CDR3 region has 18 residues. CDR3 in DNA: TGTGCAAGTCGCTCGAATAGAACCTACAGGGATTGGGTCACTGAAGCTTTCTTT. Its translation: CASRSNRTYRDWVTEAFF.

The chain links TRBV10-2 to TRBJ1-5, with TRBD1 as a possible D gene (6 bases). Germline CDR1 and CDR2: WSHSY and SAAADI. V lost 6 bases and J lost 5, with 14 bases in between. The CDR3 is made up of 14 amino acids. As DNA, the CDR3 is TGCGCCAGCAGCCCCGGGGGGGCCTATCAGCCCCAGCATTTT. Residues: CASSPGGAYQPQHF.

The chain uses TRBV5-1 and TRBJ2-5; maybe TRBD2 (6 bases). CDR1 and CDR2 from the germline V gene are SGHRS and YFSETQ. V was cut by 0 bases and J by 3 bases, with 21 bases left in between. The CDR3 loop spans 18 amino acids. CDR3 sequence reads: CASSLVGGTGTYKETQYF. The CDR3 DNA follows: TGCGCCAGCAGCTTGGTGGGGGGAACCGGGACTTACAAAGAGACCCAGTACTTC.

The V and J genes are TRBV5-1 and TRBJ1-6; D is possibly TRBD1 (6 bases). Germline-derived CDR1 and CDR2 are SGHRS and YFSETQ. This CDR3 spans 14 amino acids. The ends were cut back, 4 bases at V and 8 bases at J, with 13 bases in the middle. CDR3 amino acids: CASSQQGRDSPLHF. CDR3 nucleotide sequence: TGCGCCAGCAGCCAACAGGGTAGGGATTCACCCCTCCACTTT.

In the case of this clone: Germline and junction disagree at one end, which may indicate a read error. The chain joins TRBV7-7 to TRBJ2-1; tentatively, D is TRBD1 (5 bases). The CDR3 totals 14 residues. Germline-derived CDR1 and CDR2 are SSHAT and FNYEAQ (reference sequence). CDR3 bases: TGTGCTAGCAGCTACGACAGCTCCTACAATGAGCAGTTCTTC. Its protein product is CASSYDSSYNEQFF.

This chain uses TRBV6-1 with TRBJ2-1; D remains unclear. From germline, CDR1 is MNHNS and CDR2 SASEGT. CDR3 size: 10 residues. V lost 6 bases and J 10 bases, leaving 7 bases between the germline ends. The CDR3 protein is CASSYAEQFF. CDR3 bases: TGTGCCAGCAGCTATGCCGAGCAGTTCTTC.

The chain is built from TRBV11-3 and TRBJ1-1, with 9 bases that match TRBD1. J gave up 1 base and V 5 bases, and 2 bases lay outside the gene matches. In germline, CDR1 is SGHNT, CDR2 YENEEA. This CDR3 spans 14 amino acids. The DNA of the CDR3 is TGTGCCAGCAGCGGGGGACAGGGGAACACTGAAGCTTTCTTT. Amino acid sequence: CASSGGQGNTEAFF.

The chain joins TRBV19 to TRBJ2-7, with TRBD2 as a possible D gene (6 bases). The V end was cut by 3 bases, the J end by 2 bases, with 11 bases between. This CDR3 has 14 amino acids. Germline lookup yields CDR1 LNHDA and CDR2 SQIVND (reference sequence). CDR3 residues: CASSMGGDTYEQYF. The CDR3 DNA is TGTGCCAGTAGTATGGGGGGAGATACCTACGAGCAGTACTTC. Full variable domain (rest looked up from reference TRBV19 and TRBJ2-7): DGGITQSPKYLFRKEGQNVTLSCEQNLNHDAMYWYRQDPGQGLRLIYYSQIVNDFQKGDIAEGYSVSREKKESFPLTVTSAQKNPTAFYLCASSMGGDTYEQYFGPGTRLTVT.

This clone was recorded once. This chain connects TRBV7-9 to TRBJ2-7; 7 bases match TRBD1. The CDR3 contains 16 residues. CDR1 is SEHNR, CDR2 FQNEAQ, per germline (reference sequence). V gave up 4 bases and J gave up 2 bases; unmatched junction bases: 11. The CDR3 region is CASSYQAGTETYEQYF. The CDR3 nucleotides read TGTGCCAGCAGCTATCAGGCCGGGACAGAGACCTACGAGCAGTACTTC.